This T cell receptor beta chain was captured by sequencing in a study of spatial heterogeneity in lung cancer. Study-wide context: Detection consistently yielded more beta chains than alpha chains. On average, each unique TCR and UMI combination appeared more than ten times in raw reads.

This clonotype is large (0.1 to 1%) by share. Germline V CDR1 and CDR2: MGHDK, SYGVNS. Trimming left V 10 bases short and J 3 bases short, with 11 bases between. The length of the CDR3 is 12 residues. Each TCR cDNA molecule bore a unique molecular identifier. MiXCR was run by TCRdb on the 5' RACE reads, yielding one entry per CDR3 protein. The sample lists roughly 2,000 distinct CDR3 sequences, around 11% occurring once. Indicated time point: sample taken at primary tumor resection. Unsorted whole RNA of tumor, nontumor lung or frozen PBMC was sequenced. The cohort: some 70 early-stage, untreated non-small cell lung cancer patients.

Specimen: normal lung tissue next to the tumor, collected at surgery. The source of this sequence is a male donor with early-stage non-small cell lung cancer. The chain employs TRBV25-1 and TRBJ2-3, with D unresolved. The CDR3 is CATLAATDTQYF. As DNA, the CDR3 is TGTGCCACCTTAGCTGCAACAGATACGCAGTATTTT.